This note documents a single TCR beta chain sequence. The antigen remains undetermined. These data originate in a study of cytomegalovirus exposure and HLA in healthy donors. General study results and limits: The listing of roughly 160 TCR beta chains classed them as cytomegalovirus-associated. A later analysis reportedly found fewer N-insertions in an Asian-associated ancestry cluster than the roughly 730-donor mean. The authors considered a cluster of highly shared sequence variants likely to be a sequencing artifact. Analyses of presence and absence presupposed an approximately uniform sequencing depth across donors.

The CDR3 is made up of 15 amino acids. The germline V gene has CDR1 KGHSH and CDR2 LQKENI. Trimming removed 6 bases from V and 0 bases from J, with 13 bases in between. Primers included in the PCR were 60 Vbeta and 13 Jbeta primers. Sequencing used immunoSEQ multiplex PCR; TCRdb keeps in-frame clones, though not all of them. The sample carries about 130,000 clones, roughly three quarters recorded once. Source material: PBMCs. This sequence was found in a male donor in good health and CMV-seronegative. The chain joins TRBV18 to TRBJ2-3, with no clear D. The CDR3 loop reads CASSPRRTSTDTQYF. The CDR3 nucleotides read TGTGCCAGCTCCCCAAGGAGAACAAGCACAGATACGCAGTATTTT.